This entry lists 31 T cell receptor beta chains sequenced from one sample in a study of breast tumors, draining lymph nodes, adjacent tissues. Axillary draining lymph nodes of breast cancer patients supplied the node samples. MiXCR, applied by TCRdb to the multiplex PCR reads, yields one record per CDR3 protein. This sample carries over 150,000 distinct CDR3 sequences, 30% to 35% of them seen once, and the ten largest clones take about 3.9%. The source material was axillary lymph node tissue. Receptor source: a female donor with breast cancer. Some clones in this sample may be carry-over from other donors' samples.

In its sample, this clonotype was seen many times. The genes are TRBV18 and TRBJ2-7; possible D gene TRBD1, 5 bases. The CDR3 covers 15 residues. Germline V gene lookup returns CDR1 KGHSH and CDR2 LQKENI. V shed 1 base and J shed 6 bases, with 16 bases lying between them. CDR3 amino acids: CASSPLGQGAPEQYF. CDR3 nucleotide sequence: TGTGCCAGCTCACCACTGGGCCAAGGGGCTCCCGAGCAGTACTTC.

This clonotype was detected many times. The chain is built from TRBV19 and TRBJ1-6; no clear D gene. CDR3 length: 16 amino acids. V shed 6 bases and J shed 5 bases, with 17 bases lying between them. Germline V gives CDR1 LNHDA, CDR2 SQIVND (reference sequence). CDR3 loop: CASSPTGPRDNSPLHF. Written as DNA, the CDR3 is TGTGCCAGTAGCCCGACTGGTCCCCGGGATAATTCACCCCTCCACTTT.

Concerning this clonotype: Possible read error: a much larger clone is one base away. This chain links TRBV6-5 with TRBJ1-5; D unclear. The V end lost 5 bases, the J end lost 6 bases, and 8 bases lay between the germline ends. The CDR3 extends over 12 amino acids. Germline CDR1 and CDR2: MNHEY and SVGAGI. The CDR3 region is CASSPGSQPQHF. The CDR3 coding sequence is TGTGCCAGCAGTCCCGGCTCTCAGCCCCAGCATTTT.

Here the CDR3 DNA reads TGTGCCAGCAGTCCTACCTTGGGGGAAAAACTGTTTTTT. Its protein product is CASSPTLGEKLFF. V usage is TRBV2 and J usage is TRBJ1-4; D is unresolved. The CDR3 has 13 amino acids. V lost 5 bases, J lost 8 bases, and 12 bases lay in between. Germline CDR1 SNHLY, CDR2 FYNNEI.

The sample holds many counts of this clonotype. The chain employs TRBV6-6 and TRBJ1-2; no clear D. Trimming pared 4 bases from V and 0 bases from J, leaving 12 bases between. Germline values: CDR1 MNHNY, CDR2 SVGAGI (reference sequence). The CDR3 is made up of 15 amino acids. CDR3 amino acids: CASSSLRSANYGYTF. CDR3 DNA sequence: TGTGCCAGCAGTTCCCTAAGGTCAGCTAACTATGGCTACACCTTC.

This clonotype was seen many times. The J gene is TRBJ2-1, the V gene TRBV9; the D call may be TRBD1 or TRBD2 (6 bases each). Trimming stripped 2 bases from V and 4 bases from J, with 13 bases between. The CDR3 covers 15 residues. CDR1 is SGDLS and CDR2 is YYNGEE in the germline V gene. CDR3 nucleotides: TGTGCCAGCAGCGTGGGGGGCCTTGGGTACAATGAGCAGTTCTTC. Its protein product is CASSVGGLGYNEQFF.

This clonotype was recorded many times. This sequence joins TRBV29-1 and TRBJ2-7; D not certain. Germline V gene lookup returns CDR1 SQVTM and CDR2 ANQGSEA. Trimming left V 4 bases short and J 3 bases short, with 7 bases between. The CDR3 totals 11 residues. In DNA, the CDR3 is TGCAGCGTTGGTCAGGACTACGAGCAGTACTTC. This sequence encodes CSVGQDYEQYF.

This clonotype occurred many times. CDR3 sequence: CASSLYPPPGPNEKLFF. The CDR3 DNA follows: TGTGCCAGCAGCTTATACCCGCCCCCGGGTCCTAATGAAAAACTGTTTTTT. This chain uses TRBV11-2 with TRBJ1-4; D is ambiguous. With 2 bases removed from V and 3 bases from J, the gap between germline ends came to 16 bases. The germline V gene encodes CDR1 SGHAT and CDR2 FQNNGV. This CDR3 is 17 amino acids long.

This clonotype was counted once. This rearrangement joins TRBV4-2 to TRBJ2-3; 10 bases are shared with TRBD1. Germline-derived CDR1 and CDR2 are LGHNA and YNFKEQ. The CDR3 covers 17 residues. The V segment lost 3 bases and the J segment 6 bases; nucleotides outside the gene matches: 12. CDR3 sequence: CASSHHGQGGFSDTQYF. The DNA for the CDR3 is TGTGCCAGCAGCCATCACGGACAGGGGGGTTTCTCGGATACGCAGTATTTT.

This clonotype was seen repeatedly, ten times or more. The rearrangement joins TRBV14 to TRBJ1-6; TRBD1 matches 7 bases. The CDR3 runs to 16 residues. Germline lookup yields CDR1 SGHDN and CDR2 FVKESK. V shed 1 base and J 9 bases; nucleotides not matched to a gene: 9. The chain's CDR3 is CASSQGVGQGGSPLHF. The DNA for the CDR3 is TGTGCCAGCAGCCAAGGGGTTGGGCAGGGGGGTTCACCCCTCCACTTT.

V usage is TRBV6-5 and J usage is TRBJ1-1, with D unclear. V was pared by 0 bases and J by 1 base, with 18 bases between. The CDR3 is 18 amino acids. Per germline, CDR1 MNHEY and CDR2 SVGAGI. The CDR3 here is CASSYSIFLRQTNTEAFF. The DNA of the CDR3 is TGTGCCAGCAGTTACTCGATTTTTTTGCGTCAGACGAACACTGAAGCTTTCTTT.

A few counts support this clonotype. V usage is TRBV2 and J usage is TRBJ1-1; no definite D call. Per germline, CDR1 SNHLY and CDR2 FYNNEI. Deletions cut 2 bases from V and 0 bases from J, with 13 bases between. There are 16 residues in the CDR3. DNA of the CDR3: TGTGCCAGCAGTGAATACCAGGTGGGAATGAACACTGAAGCTTTCTTT. This encodes CASSEYQVGMNTEAFF. Complete variable domain (other parts from reference TRBV2 and TRBJ1-1): EPEVTQTPSHQVTQMGQEVILRCVPISNHLYFYWYRQILGQKVEFLVSFYNNEISEKSEIFDDQFSVERPDGSNFTLKIRSTKLEDSAMYFCASSEYQVGMNTEAFFGQGTRLTVV.

This clonotype was recorded many times. This chain uses TRBV19 with TRBJ2-7; D ambiguous. Germline loops: CDR1 LNHDA, CDR2 SQIVND (reference sequence). The CDR3 is 16 residues long. V lost 6 bases, J lost 2 bases, and 20 bases lay in between. The CDR3 coding sequence is TGTGCCAGTAGGTCCAAGATAGGCCCCCCCCCCTACGAGCAGTACTTC. Protein product: CASRSKIGPPPYEQYF. Together with reference TRBV19 and TRBJ2-7, the CDR3 gives the full variable domain: DGGITQSPKYLFRKEGQNVTLSCEQNLNHDAMYWYRQDPGQGLRLIYYSQIVNDFQKGDIAEGYSVSREKKESFPLTVTSAQKNPTAFYLCASRSKIGPPPYEQYFGPGTRLTVT.

This clonotype appeared a single time. This chain links TRBV29-1 with TRBJ2-3, with D possibly being TRBD2 (5 bases). This CDR3 is built from 12 residues. The germline gives CDR1 SQVTM, CDR2 ANQGSEA. Trimming took 4 bases from V and 8 from J, leaving 13 bases between them. Here the CDR3 DNA reads TGCAGCGTTGCGCCTAGCATAGGTACGCAGTATTTT. Protein product: CSVAPSIGTQYF.

This clonotype was observed at least ten times. V is TRBV19 and J is TRBJ2-5; D assignment may be TRBD1 or TRBD2 (6 bases each). Germline V lookup: CDR1 LNHDA, CDR2 SQIVND (reference sequence). Trimming cost V 8 bases and J 7 bases, with 14 bases left between them. The CDR3 totals 12 residues. The CDR3 nucleotides read TGTGCCAGTGAGGGGGGAAACGGGACCCAGTACTTC. This translates into CASEGGNGTQYF.

This clonotype was seen a single time. The CDR3 sequence: CASSQDRGETQYF. The CDR3 nucleotides are TGTGCCAGCAGCCAGGACAGGGGCGAGACCCAGTACTTC. The chain has TRBV7-8 and TRBJ2-5; 9 bases are shared with TRBD1. The V gene end was trimmed by 5 bases and the J gene end by 5 bases; junction bases not matched to a gene: 3. The length of the CDR3 is 13 residues. Germline CDR1 and CDR2: SGHVS and FQNEAQ.

This clonotype was seen at least ten times. The V gene is TRBV15, the J gene TRBJ2-1; 10 bases fit TRBD2. Germline CDR1 is LNHNV and CDR2 is YYDKDF (reference sequence). This CDR3 region has 15 residues. Trimming cost V 4 bases and J 4 bases; bases outside gene matches: 4. CDR3 DNA sequence: TGTGCCACCAGCATTAAGCGGGAGGGGTACAATGAGCAGTTCTTC. Translating it yields CATSIKREGYNEQFF. The entire variable domain, with the rest obtained from reference TRBV15 and TRBJ2-1, is as follows: DAMVIQNPRYQVTQFGKPVTLSCSQTLNHNVMYWYQQKSSQAPKLLFHYYDKDFNNEADTPDNFQSRRPNTSFCFLDIRSPGLGDTAMYLCATSIKREGYNEQFFGPGTRLTVL.

At least ten counts were recorded for this clonotype. J is TRBJ2-5 and V is TRBV11-2; D may be TRBD2 (5 bases). Germline assignment: CDR1 SGHAT and CDR2 FQNNGV. V lost 3 bases and J lost 5, with 19 bases in between. The CDR3 length is 16 residues. The CDR3 DNA reads as TGTGCCAGCAGCTTCAAGCCGACTACCGCGGGTGAGACCCAGTACTTC. This encodes CASSFKPTTAGETQYF.

At least ten counts were recorded for this clonotype. This chain connects TRBV5-6 to TRBJ1-2; 8 bases are shared with TRBD1. V lost 4 bases, J lost 11 bases, and 16 bases stayed unmatched. The CDR3 has 15 amino acids. CDR1 is SGHDT and CDR2 is YYEEEE in the germline V gene. The chain's CDR3 is CASSIDQGAQGSYTF. The DNA for the CDR3 is TGTGCCAGCAGCATTGATCAGGGGGCGCAGGGGAGTTACACCTTC.

This chain uses TRBV20-1 with TRBJ2-5; 8 positions match TRBD2. This CDR3 region has 17 residues. Germline V gene sequence: CDR1 DFQATT, CDR2 SNEGSKA (reference sequence). V was pared by 0 bases and J by 4 bases, with 13 bases of the junction left unmatched. The CDR3 protein is CSARDAGGTMYLETQYF. CDR3 nucleotides: TGCAGTGCTAGAGATGCGGGAGGAACAATGTACCTAGAGACCCAGTACTTC.

Comment on this clonotype: A read error may explain this, as a much larger clone is one base away. The chain recombines TRBV5-1 with TRBJ2-7; D remains unclear. The CDR3 has 14 amino acids. The germline V gene encodes CDR1 SGHRS and CDR2 YFSETQ. V lost 4 bases and J 3 bases, leaving 14 bases between the germline ends. The DNA for the CDR3 is TGCGCCAGCAGCCCCGGACGGATTATCTACGAGCAGTACTTC. As protein: CASSPGRIIYEQYF. The full variable domain, completed using reference TRBV5-1 and TRBJ2-7, is KAGVTQTPRYLIKTRGQQVTLSCSPISGHRSVSWYQQTPGQGLQFLFEYFSETQRNKGNFPGRFSGRQFSNSRSEMNVSTLELGDSALYLCASSPGRIIYEQYFGPGTRLTVT.

In nucleotides, the CDR3 is TGCGCCAGCAGCCCAGATGGGGTAGGCAATCAGCCCCAGCATTTT. Translating gives CASSPDGVGNQPQHF. The chain carries TRBV5-1 and TRBJ1-5; no reliable D call. This CDR3 spans 15 amino acids. V lost 4 bases and J 2 bases, leaving 13 bases between the germline ends. From germline, CDR1 is SGHRS and CDR2 YFSETQ.

This clonotype appeared a few times. The chain couples TRBV27 to TRBJ2-1; 13 bases agree with TRBD2. Germline V lookup: CDR1 MNHEY, CDR2 SMNVEV (reference sequence). J gave up 1 base and V 11 bases, and 8 bases lay outside the gene matches. The CDR3 runs to 16 residues. CDR3 in amino acids: CAAGTSGDYSYNEQFF. CDR3 coding DNA: TGTGCCGCTGGGACTAGCGGGGACTATTCCTACAATGAGCAGTTCTTC.

This clonotype was seen repeatedly, ten times or more. The V gene is TRBV11-2, the J gene TRBJ2-7; D remains ambiguous. Germline loops: CDR1 SGHAT, CDR2 FQNNGV. V dropped 3 bases and J dropped 4 bases, with 4 bases sitting between them. The CDR3 sequence is 11 residues long. The CDR3 reads CASSFIYEQYF. The CDR3 DNA sequence: TGTGCCAGCAGCTTTATTTACGAGCAGTACTTC.

The sample holds many counts of this clonotype. The rearrangement joins TRBV5-1 to TRBJ2-5; unclear D gene. CDR3 length: 15 amino acids. CDR1 and CDR2 (germline): SGHRS, YFSETQ. The V end was cut by 0 bases, the J end by 1 base, with 10 bases between. CDR3 DNA sequence: TGCGCCAGCAGCTTGGCTCATGGAAGCCAAGAGACCCAGTACTTC. This sequence encodes CASSLAHGSQETQYF.

The rearrangement links TRBV5-4 to TRBJ2-5; 8 bases agree with TRBD2. The CDR3 is made up of 16 amino acids. V trimming: 4 bases; J trimming: 2 bases; junction bases outside the gene matches: 10. Germline V gene lookup returns CDR1 SGHNT and CDR2 YYREEE (reference sequence). The CDR3 DNA reads as TGTGCCAGCAGCCCTATAGAGCGGGGGCCGCAAGAGACCCAGTACTTC. It is translated as CASSPIERGPQETQYF.

This chain links TRBV7-9 with TRBJ1-1; weak D call: TRBD1 (5 bases). The V end was cut by 6 bases, the J end by 0 bases, with 14 bases between. The germline CDR1 and CDR2 sequences are SEHNR and FQNEAQ (reference sequence). This CDR3 is built from 15 residues. The CDR3 DNA follows: TGTGCCAGCAGTTACCAGGGCTACATGAACACTGAAGCTTTCTTT. It is translated as CASSYQGYMNTEAFF.

This clonotype was found many times. This chain connects TRBV7-9 to TRBJ1-2; no clear D. V was shortened by 1 base and J by 8 bases, with 17 bases between the two germline ends. This CDR3 spans 15 amino acids. Germline loops: CDR1 SEHNR, CDR2 FQNEAQ (reference sequence). The CDR3 reads CASSLGDHSPLGYTF. The CDR3 bases are TGTGCCAGCAGCTTAGGAGACCACTCTCCTCTGGGCTACACCTTC.

A note on this clonotype: Without the conserved terminal phenylalanine or tryptophan, this CDR3 likely stems from a read error. The chain is built from TRBV5-1 and TRBJ1-2; the D gene is possibly TRBD1 (5 bases). Germline assignment: CDR1 SGHRS and CDR2 YFSETQ. The CDR3 consists of 15 residues. V shed 7 bases and J shed 1 base, with 17 bases lying between them. The chain's CDR3 is CASGRGRGINYGYTS. The CDR3 DNA reads TGCGCCAGCGGCCGAGGGAGGGGCATTAACTATGGCTACACCTCC.

This clonotype was observed a few times. As DNA, the CDR3 is TGTGCCAGCAGTACACAGGGGCTCTCCTACGAGCAGTACTTC. Translation: CASSTQGLSYEQYF. The chain couples TRBV6-1 to TRBJ2-7, with 7 bases matching TRBD1. The V gene's germline CDR1 is MNHNS and CDR2 SASEGT. There are 14 residues in the CDR3. J gave up 0 bases and V 5 bases, and 4 bases lay outside the gene matches.

This clonotype was seen more than once but under ten times. The V gene is TRBV6-1, the J gene TRBJ2-7, with D possibly being TRBD1 (5 bases). V lost 4 bases and J 5 bases, leaving 18 bases between the germline ends. Per the germline V gene, CDR1 is MNHNS and CDR2 is SASEGT. This CDR3 spans 15 amino acids. In nucleotides, the CDR3 is TGTGCCAGCAGTGTTTGGGGCAGGGTGGTTAACGAGCAGTACTTC. Translation: CASSVWGRVVNEQYF.